What follows are 17 T cell receptor beta chains derived from one specimen sequenced in a study of PD-1 blockade in classical Hodgkin lymphoma. Each patient's relapse followed autologous stem cell transplantation, and brentuximab vedotin exposure varied. Clones were read by immunoSEQ multiplex PCR, and TCRdb kept only the in-frame ones, dropping some. Altogether 40,000 to 55,000 clones are present, roughly 90% being singletons, with the ten largest covering approximately 9%. Specimen: peripheral blood mononuclear cells (PBMCs), collected at baseline. The receptors come from a human donor with classical Hodgkin lymphoma.

The V gene is TRBV9, the J gene TRBJ1-2, with a tentative D call TRBD1 (5 bases). Germline V gives CDR1 SGDLS, CDR2 YYNGEE. The CDR3 consists of 15 residues. Trimming removed 0 bases at V and 4 bases at J, with 13 bases between. Here the CDR3 DNA reads TGTGCCAGCAGCGTAGACGCCGGGGACCTCTATGGCTACACCTTC. Its translation is CASSVDAGDLYGYTF.

The rearrangement joins TRBV4-3 to TRBJ1-2, with 10 bases identical to TRBD1. CDR1 is LGHNA, CDR2 YSLEER, per germline. The V and J ends lost 0 bases and 7 bases, in that order; junction bases with no gene match: 8. The CDR3 contains 16 residues. DNA for the CDR3: TGCGCCAGCAGCCAAGATCTCGACAGGGGGCGGGGTGGCTACACCTTC. This sequence encodes CASSQDLDRGRGGYTF.

The chain uses TRBV9 and TRBJ2-2; TRBD1 is a possible D gene (5 bases). V lost 0 bases, J lost 4 bases, and 13 bases lay in between. The CDR3 extends over 16 amino acids. The V gene's germline CDR1 is SGDLS and CDR2 YYNGEE. As DNA, the CDR3 is TGTGCCAGCAGCGTAGGAGTTTTAGGGGCCACCGGGGAGCTGTTTTTT. Its protein product is CASSVGVLGATGELFF. The variable domain in full, completed from reference TRBV9 and TRBJ2-2, reads DSGVTQTPKHLITATGQRVTLRCSPRSGDLSVYWYQQSLDQGLQFLIQYYNGEERAKGNILERFSAQQFPDLHSELNLSSLELGDSALYFCASSVGVLGATGELFFGEGSRLTVL.

This sequence joins TRBV2 and TRBJ1-5; D is ambiguous. The CDR3 extends over 14 amino acids. Per germline, CDR1 SNHLY and CDR2 FYNNEI. V lost 8 bases and J lost 0, with 11 bases in between. The CDR3 sequence: CASGEAISNQPQHF. The CDR3 region has the DNA TGTGCCAGCGGAGAGGCGATTAGCAATCAGCCCCAGCATTTT.

This sequence joins TRBV5-1 and TRBJ1-6; 8 nucleotides align to TRBD1. Germline V gives CDR1 SGHRS, CDR2 YFSETQ. V dropped 0 bases and J dropped 11; count of bases not matched to a gene: 4. There are 14 residues in the CDR3. CDR3 region: CASSLGRGLAPLHF. DNA of the CDR3: TGCGCCAGCAGCTTGGGCAGGGGGCTTGCACCCCTCCACTTT.

CDR3 in DNA: TGCGCCAGCAGCCCGGGACACCACAATGAGCAGTTCTTC. This translates into CASSPGHHNEQFF. V usage is TRBV5-1 and J usage is TRBJ2-1, with D tentatively TRBD1 (6 bases). Trimming stripped 4 bases from V and 5 bases from J, with 10 bases between. Germline V gene lookup returns CDR1 SGHRS and CDR2 YFSETQ. The CDR3 has 13 amino acids.

This clone appeared a few times. The genes are TRBV4-1 and TRBJ1-2; D uncertain. CDR1 is MGHRA and CDR2 is YSYEKL in the germline V gene. Trimming took 0 bases from V and 8 from J, leaving 7 bases between them. The CDR3 is made up of 12 amino acids. The DNA for the CDR3 is TGCGCCAGCAGCCAAGAAGAATTCGGCTACACCTTC. Residues: CASSQEEFGYTF.

The rearrangement uses TRBV6-4 and TRBJ2-3; D gene unclear. V was clipped by 2 bases and J by 2 bases, with 8 bases between them. This CDR3 spans 14 amino acids. Per the germline V gene, CDR1 is MRHNA and CDR2 is SNTAGT. The CDR3 coding sequence is TGTGCCAGCAGTGACGGCGGCCTCACAGATACGCAGTATTTT. This codes for CASSDGGLTDTQYF.

This chain connects TRBV4-2 to TRBJ2-7, with 10 bases aligning to TRBD2. V gave up 0 bases and J gave up 7 bases; unmatched junction bases: 9. Looked up from germline, CDR1 is LGHNA and CDR2 is YNFKEQ. This CDR3 spans 16 amino acids. CDR3 DNA: TGTGCCAGCAGCCAAGACCCTAGCGGGAGCCCGGGAGAGCAGTACTTC. This encodes CASSQDPSGSPGEQYF.

This clone was seen a single time. The V call is TRBV28, the J call TRBJ1-2; 8 nucleotides match TRBD1. With V trimmed by 3 bases and J by 4 bases, 4 bases remained unmatched. The CDR3 sequence is 14 residues long. Germline V gene sequence: CDR1 MDHEN, CDR2 SYDVKM. The CDR3 DNA sequence: TGTGCCAGCAGTTTCGGCACAGGGGGCTATGGCTACACCTTC. Amino acids: CASSFGTGGYGYTF.

V usage is TRBV6-1 and J usage is TRBJ2-7; D might be TRBD2 (6 bases). The germline V and J ends were trimmed by 2 bases and 0 bases, with 14 bases remaining between them. CDR1 and CDR2 (germline): MNHNS, SASEGT. This CDR3 has 16 amino acids. CDR3 DNA: TGTGCCAGCAGTGAATTTGGCGGGACCCTCTCCTACGAGCAGTACTTC. Its translation: CASSEFGGTLSYEQYF.

The rearrangement links TRBV5-1 to TRBJ2-2, with D hard to call. The V gene lost 7 bases and the J gene lost 5 bases, with 12 bases spanning the gap. The CDR3 length is 13 residues. Germline lookup yields CDR1 SGHRS and CDR2 YFSETQ. In DNA form, the CDR3 reads TGCGCCAGCGGTCACAGAGAAACCGGGGAGCTGTTTTTT. Its protein product is CASGHRETGELFF.

The chain has TRBV29-1 and TRBJ2-1, with D possibly TRBD1 on 6 matching bases. The CDR3 consists of 14 residues. Germline-derived CDR1 and CDR2 are SQVTM and ANQGSEA. The V end lost 7 bases, the J end lost 3 bases, and 16 bases lay between the germline ends. In DNA, the CDR3 is TGCAGCGGTGAGGGACATGGGGACTACAATGAGCAGTTCTTC. Translating gives CSGEGHGDYNEQFF.

The rearrangement links TRBV27 to TRBJ2-5; 7 bases line up with TRBD1. V lost 4 bases, J lost 5 bases, and 7 bases stayed unmatched. The CDR3 covers 14 residues. Germline loops: CDR1 MNHEY, CDR2 SMNVEV (reference sequence). The CDR3 is CASSSLTGSETQYF. In DNA, the CDR3 is TGTGCCAGCAGTTCCCTGACAGGGTCGGAGACCCAGTACTTC.

This chain links TRBV2 with TRBJ2-5; 8 bases align to TRBD2. CDR1 and CDR2 from the germline V gene are SNHLY and FYNNEI. The CDR3 consists of 16 residues. Trimming took 1 base from V and 2 from J; bases not matched to a gene: 6. The CDR3 sequence: CASSEVLLAAQETQYF. CDR3 sequence (DNA): TGTGCCAGCAGTGAAGTCTTACTAGCGGCTCAAGAGACCCAGTACTTC.

The V call is TRBV6-4, the J call TRBJ2-3; 8 nucleotides line up with TRBD2. Trimming cost V 3 bases and J 4 bases; bases outside gene matches: 3. Germline V gene sequence: CDR1 MRHNA, CDR2 SNTAGT. The CDR3 extends over 14 amino acids. CDR3 loop: CASSEAGESDTQYF. The CDR3 DNA sequence: TGTGCCAGCAGTGAAGCGGGGGAATCAGATACGCAGTATTTT.

The chain has TRBV5-6 and TRBJ2-5; TRBD2 matches 9 bases. This CDR3 comprises 17 residues. The junction had 15 bases not matched to a gene; V was cut back by 4 bases and J by 5 bases. The germline CDR1 and CDR2 sequences are SGHDT and YYEEEE. CDR3 sequence: CASSLPDLRGGRETQYF. The CDR3 region has the DNA TGTGCCAGCAGCCTACCAGACTTGCGGGGGGGCCGCGAGACCCAGTACTTC.